This record covers a single T cell receptor beta chain. The antigen is unknown. The entry originates in a study of shared clonotypes between healthy human individuals. This CDR3 is 14 amino acids long. Germline CDR1 reads MGHRA; CDR2 reads YSYEKL. V was shortened by 0 bases and J by 8 bases, with 10 bases between the two germline ends. Study-wide results and caveats: Some naive CD4 clonotypes, around 5%, turned up in common across a handful of donors. It was the non-shared clonotypes that had lower generation probabilities than clonotypes shared by all four donors.

Each PCR replicate from the sorted subsets contained 150 to 250 ng DNA, which is some 31,000 T cell genomes. Profiled with immunoSEQ multiplex PCR; TCRdb holds only in-frame clones, not every one. The sample has about 680,000 clones, roughly 72% seen once. The receptor's source is a woman younger than 45 in good health. This chain links TRBV4-1 with TRBJ1-4; no clear D gene. The sequenced material came from memory CD4+ T cells sorted from blood. The subset denotes: CD45RA-negative fraction. In DNA form, the CDR3 reads TGCGCCAGCAGCCAAGATCGTCCCGGGGAAAAACTGTTTTTT. It yields the protein CASSQDRPGEKLFF.